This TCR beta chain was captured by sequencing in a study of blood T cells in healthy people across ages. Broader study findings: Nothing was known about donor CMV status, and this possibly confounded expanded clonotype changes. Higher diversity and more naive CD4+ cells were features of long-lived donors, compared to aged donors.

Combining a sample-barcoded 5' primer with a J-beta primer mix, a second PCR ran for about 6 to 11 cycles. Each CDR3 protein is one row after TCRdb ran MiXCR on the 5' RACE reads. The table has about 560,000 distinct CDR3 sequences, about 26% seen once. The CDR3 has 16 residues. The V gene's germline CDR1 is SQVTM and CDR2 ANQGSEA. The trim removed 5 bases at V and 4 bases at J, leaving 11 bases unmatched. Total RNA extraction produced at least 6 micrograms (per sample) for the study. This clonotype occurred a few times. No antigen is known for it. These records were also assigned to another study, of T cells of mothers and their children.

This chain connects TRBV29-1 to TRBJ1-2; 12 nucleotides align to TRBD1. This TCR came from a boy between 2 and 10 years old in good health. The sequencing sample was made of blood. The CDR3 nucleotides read TGCAGCGTTAAGGGGACAGGGGGCAGAGGGGGCTATGGCTACACCTTC. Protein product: CSVKGTGGRGGYGYTF. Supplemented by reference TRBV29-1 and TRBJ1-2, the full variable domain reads SAVISQKPSRDICQRGTSLTIQCQVDSQVTMMFWYRQQPGQSLTLIATANQGSEATYESGFVIDKFPISRPNLTFSTLTVSNMSPEDSSIYLCSVKGTGGRGGYGYTFGSGTRLTVV.